This TCR beta chain emerged from a study of T cell responses to AZD1222 COVID-19 vaccine. Study conclusions and caveats: Among the donors, most were white British and more were female, and clonal diversity was possibly underestimated.

TCRdb's table, derived via immunoSEQ multiplex PCR, lists solely in-frame clones and lacks some. The sample records about 120,000 clones, about 93% being singletons. This CDR3 has 12 amino acids. The germline CDR1 and CDR2 sequences are SQVTM and ANQGSEA. Trimming removed 3 bases at V and 3 bases at J, with 8 bases between. Notes on this clone: Its antigen is undetermined.

The sequencing here drew on peripheral blood, taken 28 days after the second dose of the MenACWY control vaccine. The chain employs TRBV29-1 and TRBJ1-2; D might be TRBD1 (5 bases). The TCR was taken from an adult who received the MenACWY meningococcal vaccine as a control. The CDR3 region is CSVDGADYGYTF. The DNA of the CDR3 is TGCAGCGTTGACGGGGCTGACTATGGCTACACCTTC. Combining the CDR3 with reference TRBV29-1 and TRBJ1-2 gives the whole variable domain SAVISQKPSRDICQRGTSLTIQCQVDSQVTMMFWYRQQPGQSLTLIATANQGSEATYESGFVIDKFPISRPNLTFSTLTVSNMSPEDSSIYLCSVDGADYGYTFGSGTRLTVV.